Listed below are T cell receptor beta chains from one sample, sequenced in a study of cytomegalovirus exposure and HLA in healthy donors. The protocol was immunoSEQ multiplex PCR, while the TCRdb copy is restricted to in-frame clones and leaves out a portion. Here the sample table reports tens of thousands of clones. The source material was PBMCs. Receptors were obtained from a man aged 25-45 years in good health and CMV-seronegative. CDR3s include the opening cysteine and the closing phenylalanine or tryptophan. D genes are given only for firm matches.

TRBV18,.,TRBJ1-3,TGTGCCAGCTCACCACCAAGGGAGAGCGGCTCTGGAAACACCATATATTTT,CASSPPRESGSGNTIYF
TRBV6-4,TRBD1,TRBJ2-2,TGTGCCAGCAGTGTCGGGACAGGGTTCACTGGGGAGCTGTTTTTT,CASSVGTGFTGELFF
TRBV7-2,.,TRBJ2-1,TGTGCCAGCAGCTCGACGGGTTACAATGAGCAGTTCTTC,CASSSTGYNEQFF
TRBV5-1,.,TRBJ1-1,TGCGCCAGCAGCTTGGTAGACACTGAAGCTTTCTTT,CASSLVDTEAFF
TRBV7-2,.,TRBJ1-6,TGTGCCAGCAGCCCGAGGGGGGGGGATTCACCCCTCCACTTT,CASSPRGGDSPLHF
TRBV19,.,TRBJ2-7,TGTGCCAGTAGTACAGCAGGGGGGACGACCTACGAGCAGTACTTC,CASSTAGGTTYEQYF
TRBV30,.,TRBJ2-7,TGTGCCTGGCGGGGAACTAGCTCCTACGAGCAGTACTTC,CAWRGTSSYEQYF
TRBV18,TRBD2,TRBJ2-1,TGTGCCAGCTCACCATTGCCGCGCCTAGCGGGAGCTAATGAGCAGTTCTTC,CASSPLPRLAGANEQFF
TRBV30,.,TRBJ1-2,TGTGCCTGGAGTGCCGGCGGGGTTGGCTACACCTTC,CAWSAGGVGYTF
TRBV4-3,TRBD1,TRBJ2-3,TGCGCCAGCAGCCAAAACCAGGGGACAGGGATTAGCACAGATACGCAGTATTTT,CASSQNQGTGISTDTQYF
TRBV7-2,.,TRBJ2-3,TGTGCCAGCAGCTTAGAAGGAGCGCAAAGACATACGCAGTATTTT,CASSLEGAQRHTQYF
TRBV15,TRBD1,TRBJ2-7,TGTGCCACCAGCAGAGGGGGACAGGGCTACGAGCAGTACTTC,CATSRGGQGYEQYF
TRBV30,TRBD2,TRBJ2-3,TGTGCCTGGTCCCCGGGAGGCGCTAGCACAGATACGCAGTATTTT,CAWSPGGASTDTQYF
TRBV6-5,.,TRBJ2-1,TGTGCCAGCAGTCAAATGCGGGGCCCCTGGTTAGGGCAGTTCTTC,CASSQMRGPWLGQFF
TRBV18,TRBD1,TRBJ2-3,TGTGCCAGCTCACCGATTCAACCGGGACAGAGCACAGATACGCAGTATTTT,CASSPIQPGQSTDTQYF
TRBV5-1,TRBD1,TRBJ1-1,TGCGCCAGCGAGCCCGGGACAGGCGTCATGAACACTGAAGCTTTCTTT,CASEPGTGVMNTEAFF
TRBV18,.,TRBJ2-5,TGTGCCAGCTCACCTGTATCGGGTGGTCAGACCCAGTACTTC,CASSPVSGGQTQYF
TRBV6-1,.,TRBJ2-5,TGTGCCAGCAGTGAAGGGGGCTCGCCCCAAGAGACCCAGTACTTC,CASSEGGSPQETQYF
TRBV4-3,TRBD2,TRBJ2-5,TGCGCCAGCAGCCAAGCTTCACTAGCGGGGCTTGGGGGGACCCAGTACTTC,CASSQASLAGLGGTQYF
TRBV19,.,TRBJ2-1,TGTGCCAGTAGTCTCCAGGACTACAATGAGCAGTTCTTC,CASSLQDYNEQFF
TRBV6-5,TRBD1,TRBJ1-1,TGTGCCAGCAGTCGGGACAGCCTCATGAACACTGAAGCTTTCTTT,CASSRDSLMNTEAFF
TRBV29-1,TRBD2,TRBJ2-7,TGCAGCGTGGAGGGACTAGCGGGAGTTAGTGAGCAGTACTTC,CSVEGLAGVSEQYF
TRBV30,TRBD2,TRBJ2-1,TGTGCCTGGAGTCCGGGACTAGCGGGATTCGGGGAGCAGTTCTTC,CAWSPGLAGFGEQFF
TRBV5-1,TRBD2,TRBJ2-1,TGCGCCAGCAGCTTGGCTAGCGGGAGAGCTGAGCAGTTCTTC,CASSLASGRAEQFF
TRBV6-1,.,TRBJ1-2,TGTGCCAGCAGCTACCGGGAAGTTAACTATGGCTACACCTTC,CASSYREVNYGYTF